What follows are 27 T cell receptor beta chains derived from one specimen sequenced in a study of shared clonotypes between healthy human individuals. CD45RO-negative CD8 cells positively selected for CCR7 made up the naive population, which excluded terminally differentiated effector memory CD45RA+ cells. The protocol was immunoSEQ multiplex PCR, while the TCRdb copy is restricted to in-frame clones and leaves out a portion. Of some 2,000,000 clones in the sample, roughly 95% were seen once. The sequencing input was naive CD8+ T cells sorted from blood. All receptors come from a man between 18 and 35 years old in good health.

The rearrangement links TRBV5-1 to TRBJ1-1; tentative D call: TRBD1 (5 bases). Per the germline V gene, CDR1 is SGHRS and CDR2 is YFSETQ. The CDR3 contains 14 residues. Trimming shortened V by 4 bases and J by 0 bases, and 10 bases separated the two germline ends. CDR3 sequence (DNA): TGCGCCAGCAGCCTGACAGTCATGAACACTGAAGCTTTCTTT. Its protein is CASSLTVMNTEAFF.

CDR3: CASSQIIQTYEQYF. In nucleotides, the CDR3 is TGCGCCAGCAGCCAAATCATCCAGACCTACGAGCAGTACTTC. The gene calls are TRBV4-1 and TRBJ2-7; D is ambiguous. Looked up from germline, CDR1 is MGHRA and CDR2 is YSYEKL. The CDR3 covers 14 residues. Between the trimmed V and J ends, which lost 2 bases and 2 bases, there was a span of 10 bases.

This chain links TRBV10-2 with TRBJ2-1; 9 positions match TRBD2. The trim removed 8 bases at V and 10 bases at J, leaving 12 bases unmatched. Germline lookup yields CDR1 WSHSY and CDR2 SAAADI. The CDR3 contains 14 residues. This CDR3 is CASLRIAGVEEQFF. CDR3 sequence (DNA): TGCGCCAGCTTAAGGATAGCGGGGGTGGAAGAGCAGTTCTTC.

In its sample, this clone was seen once. For the CDR3, the DNA is TGTGCCAGCAGCCAAGTTCAAGGGACTAGCGGTTCCACAGATACGCAGTATTTT. The encoded protein is CASSQVQGTSGSTDTQYF. The chain uses TRBV4-2 and TRBJ2-3, with 11 bases that match TRBD2. The V gene's germline CDR1 is LGHNA and CDR2 YNFKEQ. V lost 1 base, J lost 2 bases, and 8 bases stayed unmatched. The CDR3 is 18 residues long.

For this clone: It may be a read error: a sequence one base away is much more abundant. Other nucleotide sequences from this sample produce the same CDR3. J is TRBJ2-7 and V is TRBV27, with TRBD1 as a possible D gene (6 bases). From germline, CDR1 is MNHEY and CDR2 SMNVEV (reference sequence). Between the trimmed V and J ends, which lost 5 bases and 2 bases, there was a span of 10 bases. The CDR3 covers 13 residues. CDR3 DNA: TGTGCCAGCAGTGTACAGGGCACCTACGAGCAGTACTTC. Its translation: CASSVQGTYEQYF.

Regarding this clone: The sample holds other DNA sequences that translate to the same CDR3. The chain recombines TRBV7-9 with TRBJ2-7; TRBD2 might be the D (5 bases). The CDR3 consists of 14 residues. Deletions cut 3 bases from V and 4 bases from J, with 13 bases between. Germline V CDR1 and CDR2: SEHNR, FQNEAQ (reference sequence). The DNA of the CDR3 is TGTGCCAGCAGCTTCGACTACGGCGGATACGAGCAGTACTTC. Protein sequence: CASSFDYGGYEQYF.

This clone showed up just once. J is TRBJ2-5 and V is TRBV9; D may be TRBD1 (7 bases). Per germline, CDR1 SGDLS and CDR2 YYNGEE. The V end was cut by 4 bases, the J end by 2 bases, with 15 bases between. This CDR3 spans 15 amino acids. CDR3 residues: CASSFRGTAQETQYF. CDR3 DNA sequence: TGTGCCAGCAGCTTTCGGGGGACAGCACAAGAGACCCAGTACTTC.

In the case of this clone: At the DNA level, this CDR3 is encoded by other sequences in the same sample as well. This sequence joins TRBV6-5 and TRBJ2-7; TRBD2 is a possible D gene (6 bases). Germline V lookup: CDR1 MNHEY, CDR2 SVGAGI. Trimming shortened V by 2 bases and J by 7 bases, and 15 bases separated the two germline ends. CDR3 length: 14 amino acids. The CDR3 region has the DNA TGTGCCAGCAGTTACGGGCAGGGTCGGGGGGAGCAGTACTTC. Protein product: CASSYGQGRGEQYF.

J is TRBJ2-1 and V is TRBV2; 10 nucleotides line up with TRBD2. V lost 11 bases, J lost 7 bases, and 11 bases stayed unmatched. This CDR3 is built from 14 residues. Germline values: CDR1 SNHLY, CDR2 FYNNEI. The CDR3 protein is CAALGTSEGNEQFF. The CDR3 nucleotides are TGTGCCGCACTGGGGACTAGCGAAGGAAATGAGCAGTTCTTC.

The J gene is TRBJ2-7, the V gene TRBV13, with 10 positions matching TRBD1. This CDR3 is 15 amino acids long. The V and J ends lost 5 bases and 4 bases, in that order; junction bases with no gene match: 8. Germline V CDR1 and CDR2: PRHDT, FYEKMQ (reference sequence). The CDR3 nucleotides are TGTGCCAGCAGCCCCTGGGGACAGGGGTTATACGAGCAGTACTTC. It translates to CASSPWGQGLYEQYF.

This sequence joins TRBV6-5 and TRBJ2-1; D is possibly TRBD2 (6 bases). The CDR3 totals 15 residues. With 5 bases removed from V and 3 bases from J, the gap between germline ends came to 14 bases. Germline V lookup: CDR1 MNHEY, CDR2 SVGAGI. CDR3 region: CASSHRDSYYNEQFF. The CDR3 DNA sequence: TGTGCCAGCAGTCACCGGGACTCGTACTACAATGAGCAGTTCTTC.

The chain joins TRBV27 to TRBJ2-5, with D uncertain. The CDR3 spans 13 residues. Trimming pared 3 bases from V and 4 bases from J, leaving 9 bases between. CDR1 and CDR2 from the germline V gene are MNHEY and SMNVEV (reference sequence). CDR3 residues: CASSLIIGETQYF. CDR3 bases: TGTGCCAGCAGTTTGATCATAGGAGAGACCCAGTACTTC.

V usage is TRBV7-2 and J usage is TRBJ2-3; weak D call: TRBD2 (7 bases). Looked up from germline, CDR1 is SGHTA and CDR2 is FQGNSA. Trimming stripped 2 bases from V and 2 bases from J, with 14 bases between. The CDR3 loop spans 16 amino acids. CDR3 nucleotides: TGTGCCAGCAGCTTATCCGAGGGGGGGGCCACAGATACGCAGTATTTT. It is translated as CASSLSEGGATDTQYF.

The J gene is TRBJ2-7, the V gene TRBV11-3; D possibly corresponds to TRBD1 (6 bases). Trimming left V 4 bases short and J 2 bases short, with 9 bases between. Germline CDR1 reads SGHNT; CDR2 reads YENEEA. The CDR3 spans 13 residues. CDR3 sequence: CASSSDRAYEQYF. CDR3 sequence (DNA): TGTGCCAGCAGCTCGGACAGAGCCTACGAGCAGTACTTC.

Written as DNA, the CDR3 is TGTGCCTGGAGTTTACAGGGGGATGATGGCTACACCTTC. Residues: CAWSLQGDDGYTF. The chain joins TRBV30 to TRBJ1-2; 8 positions agree with TRBD1. V was clipped by 2 bases and J by 6 bases; unmatched bases: 5. This CDR3 is 13 amino acids long. From germline, CDR1 is GTSNPN and CDR2 SVGIG (reference sequence).

CDR3 nucleotides: TGCGCCAGCATCTCCTCTCCGGTAGCAACCGACGGAGGAGAGACCCAGTACTTC. This encodes CASISSPVATDGGETQYF. The J gene is TRBJ2-5, the V gene TRBV5-1; a possible D gene is TRBD2 (5 bases). CDR3 length: 18 residues. The ends were cut back, 6 bases at V and 4 bases at J, with 28 bases in the middle. CDR1 SGHRS and CDR2 YFSETQ come from the germline V gene.

The rearrangement joins TRBV28 to TRBJ2-7, with D uncertain. The CDR3 is 14 amino acids. Per the germline V gene, CDR1 is MDHEN and CDR2 is SYDVKM. Trimming removed 3 bases at V and 2 bases at J, with 11 bases between. The CDR3 sequence: CASSLAAGAYEQYF. The CDR3 DNA reads TGTGCCAGCAGTTTGGCCGCCGGTGCCTACGAGCAGTACTTC.

The rearrangement uses TRBV4-1 and TRBJ2-1; 9 nucleotides agree with TRBD1. The V and J ends lost 3 bases and 6 bases, in that order; junction bases with no gene match: 12. Germline loops: CDR1 MGHRA, CDR2 YSYEKL. The CDR3 extends over 17 amino acids. As DNA, the CDR3 is TGCGCCAGCAGCCAGACCCCGGGACAGGGTTTTTCCAATGAGCAGTTCTTC. Residues: CASSQTPGQGFSNEQFF.

The chain combines TRBV7-9 with TRBJ2-5; a possible D gene is TRBD1 (5 bases). The ends were cut back, 2 bases at V and 0 bases at J, with 16 bases in the middle. The V gene's germline CDR1 is SEHNR and CDR2 FQNEAQ (reference sequence). The CDR3 runs 17 residues. This CDR3 reads CASSLLFTTEYQETQYF. DNA of the CDR3: TGTGCCAGCAGCTTATTGTTTACGACAGAGTACCAAGAGACCCAGTACTTC. Drawing the rest from reference TRBV7-9 and TRBJ2-5, the complete variable domain is DTGVSQNPRHKITKRGQNVTFRCDPISEHNRLYWYRQTLGQGPEFLTYFQNEAQLEKSRLLSDRFSAERPKGSFSTLEIQRTEQGDSAMYLCASSLLFTTEYQETQYFGPGTRLLVL.

The J gene is TRBJ2-2, the V gene TRBV5-1, with 11 bases fitting TRBD2. The ends lost 4 bases at V and 1 base at J; junction bases unmatched: 6. Germline loops: CDR1 SGHRS, CDR2 YFSETQ. The CDR3 is 17 amino acids. DNA for the CDR3: TGCGCCAGCAGCATACTAGCGGGGGCAGGGAACACCGGGGAGCTGTTTTTT. This codes for CASSILAGAGNTGELFF.

This chain connects TRBV9 to TRBJ1-2; possibly TRBD1 for D (5 bases). This CDR3 has 15 residues. V dropped 0 bases and J dropped 4 bases, with 13 bases sitting between them. Germline assignment: CDR1 SGDLS and CDR2 YYNGEE. Here the CDR3 reads CASSVGGGTIYGYTF. For the CDR3, the DNA is TGTGCCAGCAGCGTAGGGGGAGGGACCATCTATGGCTACACCTTC.

The count of this clone is one. The chain has TRBV4-3 and TRBJ1-5; no reliable D call. Germline CDR1 and CDR2: LGHNA and YSLEER. V lost 0 bases and J 2 bases, leaving 8 bases between the germline ends. The CDR3 runs 15 residues. The DNA of the CDR3 is TGCGCCAGCAGCCAAGATCGGGCAGGCAATCAGCCCCAGCATTTT. Its translation: CASSQDRAGNQPQHF.

The J gene is TRBJ2-7, the V gene TRBV6-5; 9 bases map to TRBD2. The CDR3 has 15 amino acids. Looked up from germline, CDR1 is MNHEY and CDR2 is SVGAGI. J lost 3 bases, V lost 4 bases, and 7 bases had no gene match. The CDR3 is CASSFSSGVLYEQYF. The DNA of the CDR3 is TGTGCCAGCAGTTTCTCTAGCGGGGTGCTCTACGAGCAGTACTTC.

The CDR3 coding sequence is TGCGCCAGCAGCCAAGAACCAGGGGGGAGCACCGGGGAGCTGTTTTTT. Protein sequence: CASSQEPGGSTGELFF. The rearrangement joins TRBV4-3 to TRBJ2-2; D might be TRBD1 (7 bases). This CDR3 has 16 residues. Germline CDR1 and CDR2: LGHNA and YSLEER. Trimming shortened V by 0 bases and J by 4 bases, and 12 bases separated the two germline ends.

The chain combines TRBV29-1 with TRBJ2-5; D perhaps matches TRBD1 (5 bases). The ends were cut back, 3 bases at V and 0 bases at J, with 14 bases in the middle. Germline loops: CDR1 SQVTM, CDR2 ANQGSEA. This CDR3 region has 15 residues. CDR3 nucleotides: TGCAGCGTTGAGGTGCAGGGCAACTACCAAGAGACCCAGTACTTC. It translates to CSVEVQGNYQETQYF.

The chain is built from TRBV2 and TRBJ2-1, with 7 bases that match TRBD1. The V and J ends lost 3 bases and 5 bases, in that order; junction bases with no gene match: 10. This CDR3 is built from 16 residues. CDR1 and CDR2 from the germline V gene are SNHLY and FYNNEI. CDR3: CASSESTGLGDNEQFF. DNA for the CDR3: TGTGCCAGCAGTGAGTCGACAGGGTTAGGGGACAATGAGCAGTTCTTC.

The rearrangement uses TRBV7-8 and TRBJ2-3; D not certain. Deletions cut 1 base from V and 4 bases from J, with 15 bases between. CDR3 length equals 16 residues. Germline CDR1 reads SGHVS; CDR2 reads FQNEAQ. The CDR3: CASSLVWRRRPDTQYF. The CDR3 DNA is TGTGCCAGCAGCTTAGTCTGGCGGAGAAGGCCAGATACGCAGTATTTT.